The rows below give T cell receptor beta chains drawn from one sample of a study of cytomegalovirus exposure and HLA in healthy donors. Using immunoSEQ multiplex PCR, the repertoire was profiled, and TCRdb retains in-frame clones only, with some absent. Of about 160,000 clones detected, 80% appear once; the ten largest clones hold roughly 10%. The specimen was PBMCs. The receptor set was obtained from a man younger than 30 in good health and CMV-seropositive. The CDR3 runs from the conserved cysteine through the conserved F or W. The D gene is left open where the match is weak. Size is omitted from some rows. Given values are once, few, many or a class for expanded clones.

J gene: TRBJ2-3; clone size: .; D gene: TRBD1; V gene: TRBV30; CDR3 protein: CAWSAGQGHTDTQYF; CDR3 DNA: TGTGCCTGGAGTGCCGGACAGGGACACACAGATACGCAGTATTTT
J gene: TRBJ2-3; clone size: .; D gene: TRBD1; V gene: TRBV25-1; CDR3 protein: CASSVGTGPKYFTDTQYF; CDR3 DNA: TGTGCCAGCAGTGTCGGGACAGGCCCAAAGTATTTCACAGATACGCAGTATTTT
J gene: TRBJ1-1; clone size: .; D gene: .; V gene: TRBV5-8; CDR3 protein: CASSPVGGDEAFF; CDR3 DNA: TGTGCCAGCAGCCCCGTAGGAGGAGATGAAGCTTTCTTT
J gene: TRBJ2-7; clone size: .; D gene: .; V gene: TRBV28; CDR3 protein: CASSIGTTYEQYF; CDR3 DNA: TGTGCCAGCAGTATTGGGACAACCTACGAGCAGTACTTC
J gene: TRBJ2-2; clone size: .; D gene: .; V gene: TRBV5-1; CDR3 protein: CASSLGSNTGELFF; CDR3 DNA: TGCGCCAGCAGCTTGGGCAGTAACACCGGGGAGCTGTTTTTT
J gene: TRBJ1-1; clone size: once; D gene: .; V gene: TRBV2; CDR3 protein: CASLGGLGGRNTEAFF; CDR3 DNA: TGTGCCAGCCTCGGGGGGTTGGGGGGCAGGAACACTGAAGCTTTCTTT
J gene: TRBJ1-3; clone size: .; D gene: .; V gene: TRBV7-8; CDR3 protein: CASSPLPFSGNTIYF; CDR3 DNA: TGTGCCAGCAGCCCCCTTCCTTTCTCTGGAAACACCATATATTTT
J gene: TRBJ2-1; clone size: .; D gene: TRBD2; V gene: TRBV6-1; CDR3 protein: CASSGSSGGDYNEQFF; CDR3 DNA: TGTGCCAGCAGTGGGTCTAGCGGGGGGGACTACAATGAGCAGTTCTTC
J gene: TRBJ2-6; clone size: once; D gene: .; V gene: TRBV6-1; CDR3 protein: CASSLYSGANVLTF; CDR3 DNA: TGTGCCAGCAGCCTGTACTCTGGGGCCAACGTCCTGACTTTC
J gene: TRBJ2-7; clone size: .; D gene: TRBD1; V gene: TRBV27; CDR3 protein: CASSREGGRYEQYF; CDR3 DNA: TGTGCCAGCAGTCGGGAAGGGGGCAGGTACGAGCAGTACTTC
J gene: TRBJ2-3; clone size: .; D gene: .; V gene: TRBV5-6; CDR3 protein: CASSLDWGYYSTDTQYF; CDR3 DNA: TGTGCCAGCAGCTTGGATTGGGGCTACTACTCCACAGATACGCAGTATTTT
J gene: TRBJ1-6; clone size: .; D gene: .; V gene: TRBV6-6; CDR3 protein: CASSEGGNSPLHF; CDR3 DNA: TGTGCCAGCAGTGAGGGAGGGAATTCACCCCTCCACTTT
J gene: TRBJ1-2; clone size: .; D gene: .; V gene: TRBV7-8; CDR3 protein: CASSLGSANYGYTF; CDR3 DNA: TGTGCCAGCAGCTTAGGGTCAGCTAACTATGGCTACACCTTC
J gene: TRBJ1-1; clone size: .; D gene: TRBD1; V gene: TRBV10-3; CDR3 protein: CAISESRGTEAFF; CDR3 DNA: TGTGCCATCAGTGAGAGCAGGGGGACTGAAGCTTTCTTT
J gene: TRBJ1-2; clone size: .; D gene: TRBD1; V gene: TRBV7-2; CDR3 protein: CASSSGQPSCGYTF; CDR3 DNA: TGTGCCAGCAGCTCGGGACAGCCTTCCTGTGGCTACACCTTC
J gene: TRBJ2-3; clone size: .; D gene: TRBD1; V gene: TRBV6-4; CDR3 protein: CASSPLGQGTDTQYF; CDR3 DNA: TGTGCCAGCAGTCCCCTGGGACAGGGTACAGATACGCAGTATTTT
J gene: TRBJ1-1; clone size: .; D gene: .; V gene: TRBV21-1; CDR3 protein: CASSKRWQGLPTEAFF; CDR3 DNA: TGTGCCAGCAGCAAAAGATGGCAGGGGCTCCCCACTGAAGCTTTCTTT
J gene: TRBJ2-1; clone size: .; D gene: .; V gene: TRBV9; CDR3 protein: CASSVVGAQPYNEQFF; CDR3 DNA: TGTGCCAGCAGCGTAGTGGGGGCTCAACCCTACAATGAGCAGTTCTTC
J gene: TRBJ2-2; clone size: .; D gene: .; V gene: TRBV7-8; CDR3 protein: CASSLEGINTGELFF; CDR3 DNA: TGTGCCAGCAGCCTCGAGGGTATAAACACCGGGGAGCTGTTTTTT
J gene: TRBJ2-7; clone size: .; D gene: .; V gene: TRBV10-3; CDR3 protein: CAIGATAVYEQYF; CDR3 DNA: TGTGCCATCGGGGCGACAGCAGTCTACGAGCAGTACTTC
J gene: TRBJ2-2; clone size: few; D gene: TRBD2; V gene: TRBV18; CDR3 protein: CASSPGLAGVSGELFF; CDR3 DNA: TGTGCCAGCTCACCGGGACTAGCGGGCGTATCCGGGGAGCTGTTTTTT
J gene: TRBJ2-2; clone size: .; D gene: TRBD2; V gene: TRBV7-2; CDR3 protein: CASSFNGGTNTGELFF; CDR3 DNA: TGTGCCAGCAGCTTTAACGGGGGGACGAACACCGGGGAGCTGTTTTTT